This T cell receptor (beta chain) was sequenced in a study of Ad26.COV2.S vaccination and SARS-CoV-2 variants. Study-level background: Within the COV1001 Ad26.COV2.S trial arm, the donor was enrolled. Study results and caveats: In TCR breadth and depth analyses, total T cell responses may have been underestimated.

Regarding this clone: Its target is not known.

Repertoires were generated with immunoSEQ multiplex PCR, while TCRdb's copy carries only in-frame clones and drops some. Of 300,000 to 450,000 clones listed, 85% are singletons. Indicated treatment: some 19 received Ad26.COV2.S at low or high dose, single or two shots; roughly five received placebo; per-sample allocation not given. Sampling took place 63 days after the first vaccine or placebo injection. Trimming took 5 bases from V and 6 from J; bases not matched to a gene: 19. Germline CDR1 and CDR2: SGHTA and FQGNSA. The CDR3 covers 18 residues. The source material was peripheral blood, sampled in a trial of Ad26.COV2.S vaccine versus placebo. The rearrangement uses TRBV7-2 and TRBJ2-7, with TRBD1 matching 10 bases. This receptor was obtained from a person between 18 and 65 years old who received the Ad26.COV2.S COVID-19 vaccine or a placebo. CDR3 in amino acids: CASSLIPGTGVRAPEQYF. The CDR3, as DNA: TGTGCCAGCAGCCTAATACCCGGGACAGGGGTGAGGGCTCCCGAGCAGTACTTC.